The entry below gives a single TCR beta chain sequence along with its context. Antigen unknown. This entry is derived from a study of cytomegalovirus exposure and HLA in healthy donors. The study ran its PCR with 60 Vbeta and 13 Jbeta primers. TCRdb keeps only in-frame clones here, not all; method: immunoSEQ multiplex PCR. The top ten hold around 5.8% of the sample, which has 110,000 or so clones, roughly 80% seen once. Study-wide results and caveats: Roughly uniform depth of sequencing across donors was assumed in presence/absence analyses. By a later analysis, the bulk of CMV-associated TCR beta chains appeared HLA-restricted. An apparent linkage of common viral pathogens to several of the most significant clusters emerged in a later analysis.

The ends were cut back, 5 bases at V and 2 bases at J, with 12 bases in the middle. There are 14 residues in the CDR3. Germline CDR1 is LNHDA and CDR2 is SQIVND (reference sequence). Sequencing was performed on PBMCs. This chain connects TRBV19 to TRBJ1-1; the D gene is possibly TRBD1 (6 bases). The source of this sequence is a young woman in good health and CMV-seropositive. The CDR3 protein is CASSGQRPNTEAFF. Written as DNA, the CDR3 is TGTGCCAGTAGTGGACAGCGACCTAACACTGAAGCTTTCTTT.